Sequencing of this T cell receptor beta chain was carried out in a study of blood T cell repertoires in COVID-19. Study-level information: Acute and convalescent COVID-19 specimens originated in the United States, Italy and Spain. T cells, B-cell-depleted T cells, or PBMCs provided the cDNA or gDNA that served as material.

This clone has just one count. Authors' data handling: Amplifying reference gene primers gave estimates of nucleated cell counts. Libraries were prepared by immunoSEQ multiplex PCR; TCRdb keeps only in-frame clonotypes and omits some of them. V and J calls and clone size are as listed in that table; D and trimming were resolved from the DNA. The repertoire holds roughly 280,000 clones, roughly 85% seen once, with roughly 9.6% in the top ten. The V gene's germline CDR1 is SGHAT and CDR2 FQNNGV. With V trimmed by 5 bases and J by 3 bases, 4 bases remained unmatched. This CDR3 contains 15 residues. Sequencing was carried out using peripheral blood. The rearrangement uses TRBV11-2 and TRBJ1-4, with 9 bases aligning to TRBD1. This sequence originates from a woman in her 70s with acute or convalescent COVID-19. The CDR3 loop is CASSGNRGPNEKLFF. Here the CDR3 DNA reads TGTGCCAGCAGCGGGAACAGGGGGCCTAATGAAAAACTGTTTTTT.